This T cell receptor (beta chain) appears in the sequencing data of a study of blood T cell repertoires in COVID-19. Looking at the study overall: Material from acute and convalescent COVID-19 was sourced from the United States, Italy and Spain. Nucleic acid was either cDNA or gDNA, and it came from T cells, B-cell-depleted T cells, or PBMCs.

The participants were between about 18 and 89 years old and came from 20 to 30 US areas. Original handling: Reference gene primer amplification gave estimated nucleated cell counts. Libraries were prepared by immunoSEQ multiplex PCR; TCRdb keeps only in-frame clonotypes and omits some of them. That table is the source of V, J and clone size, and D and trimming were worked out from the DNA. Among some 200,000 clones listed, 70% to 90% were seen once. The V segment lost 2 bases and the J segment 3 bases; nucleotides outside the gene matches: 3. The CDR3 contains 15 residues. Germline V gene lookup returns CDR1 MDHEN and CDR2 SYDVKM.

The chain is built from TRBV28 and TRBJ2-7, with 11 bases matching TRBD2. Material for sequencing was PBMCs or T cells enriched from blood (not recorded which). This TCR derives from a woman under 30 who had recovered from COVID-19. CDR3 sequence: CASSLGLAGGYEQYF. The CDR3 region has the DNA TGTGCCAGCAGTTTAGGTCTAGCGGGAGGCTACGAGCAGTACTTC.